This TCR beta chain originates from a study of control samples from healthy donors and cancer patients. TCRdb keeps only in-frame clones here, not all; method: immunoSEQ multiplex PCR. Of roughly 130,000 clones in the sample, about 94% were seen once. The material sequenced was blood. The sequence came from a man aged 25-45 years in good health.

The CDR3 DNA sequence: TGTGCCAGTACCGTGGACAGGACAGGAGAGACCCAGTACTTC. Protein sequence: CASTVDRTGETQYF. The V gene is TRBV19, the J gene TRBJ2-5, with 7 bases that match TRBD1. The CDR3 covers 14 residues. From germline, CDR1 is LNHDA and CDR2 SQIVND (reference sequence). After removal of 7 bases from V and 4 bases from J, the junction contained 9 bases not matched to a gene.